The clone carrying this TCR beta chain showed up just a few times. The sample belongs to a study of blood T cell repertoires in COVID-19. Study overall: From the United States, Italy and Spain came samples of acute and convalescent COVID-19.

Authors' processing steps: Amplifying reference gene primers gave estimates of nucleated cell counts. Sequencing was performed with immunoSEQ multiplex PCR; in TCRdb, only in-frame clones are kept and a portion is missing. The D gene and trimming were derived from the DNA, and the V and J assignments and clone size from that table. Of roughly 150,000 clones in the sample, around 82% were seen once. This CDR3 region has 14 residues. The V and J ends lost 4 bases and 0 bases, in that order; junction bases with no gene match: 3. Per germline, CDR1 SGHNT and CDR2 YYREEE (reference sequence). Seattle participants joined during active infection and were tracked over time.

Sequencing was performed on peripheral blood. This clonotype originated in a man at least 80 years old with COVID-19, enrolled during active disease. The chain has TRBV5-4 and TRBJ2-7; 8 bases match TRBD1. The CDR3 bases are TGTGCCAGCAGCCGGGACAGGAGCTCCTACGAGCAGTACTTC. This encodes CASSRDRSSYEQYF.